The 19 T cell receptor beta chains listed next were all sequenced from one sample in a study of cytomegalovirus exposure and HLA in healthy donors. This PCR relied on a set of 60 Vbeta primers and 13 Jbeta primers. TCRdb's copy holds only in-frame clones and misses some; the assay was immunoSEQ multiplex PCR. This table holds some 150,000 clones, about 64% found once. Sequencing was performed on PBMCs. The source of these receptors is a woman in her fifties or sixties in good health and CMV-seropositive.

This chain uses TRBV5-1 with TRBJ2-1; 12 bases match TRBD2. This CDR3 comprises 17 residues. V dropped 0 bases and J dropped 4; count of bases not matched to a gene: 5. In germline, CDR1 is SGHRS, CDR2 YFSETQ. CDR3 protein: CASSLVASGRAYNEQFF. For the CDR3, the DNA is TGCGCCAGCAGCTTGGTGGCTAGCGGGAGGGCTTACAATGAGCAGTTCTTC.

This clone appeared a single time. The chain carries TRBV27 and TRBJ2-7; D not resolved. The CDR3 spans 13 residues. Germline lookup yields CDR1 MNHEY and CDR2 SMNVEV (reference sequence). The V and J ends lost 8 bases and 2 bases respectively, with 13 bases between them. The CDR3 loop reads CASGIRGPYEQYF. CDR3 coding DNA: TGTGCCAGCGGAATAAGAGGCCCCTACGAGCAGTACTTC.

The J gene is TRBJ2-7, the V gene TRBV14; D is possibly TRBD1 (6 bases). V shed 4 bases and J shed 2 bases, with 12 bases lying between them. Per the germline V gene, CDR1 is SGHDN and CDR2 is FVKESK. This CDR3 region has 14 residues. DNA of the CDR3: TGTGCCAGCAGCCGCAGGGGCTCTACCTACGAGCAGTACTTC. Encoded protein: CASSRRGSTYEQYF. The full variable domain, rest sourced from reference TRBV14 and TRBJ2-7, is EAGVTQFPSHSVIEKGQTVTLRCDPISGHDNLYWYRRVMGKEIKFLLHFVKESKQDESGMPNNRFLAERTGGTYSTLKVQPAELEDSGVYFCASSRRGSTYEQYFGPGTRLTVT.

The chain couples TRBV6-5 to TRBJ1-1, with D perhaps TRBD1 (6 bases). Looked up from germline, CDR1 is MNHEY and CDR2 is SVGAGI. The V gene lost 4 bases and the J gene lost 2 bases, with 11 bases spanning the gap. The CDR3 is made up of 14 amino acids. CDR3 amino acids: CASSFGGANTEAFF. Written as DNA, the CDR3 is TGTGCCAGCAGTTTCGGGGGGGCAAACACTGAAGCTTTCTTT.

This chain links TRBV7-8 with TRBJ1-1; D may be TRBD1 (6 bases). Germline V gene data show CDR1 as SGHVS and CDR2 as FQNEAQ. V shed 5 bases and J shed 0 bases, with 10 bases lying between them. The CDR3 consists of 14 residues. Here the CDR3 reads CASSKDSLNTEAFF. CDR3 nucleotide sequence: TGTGCCAGCAGCAAGGACAGCCTGAACACTGAAGCTTTCTTT.

J is TRBJ2-1 and V is TRBV5-1; 10 bases line up with TRBD2. Germline V gives CDR1 SGHRS, CDR2 YFSETQ. The V gene end was trimmed by 0 bases and the J gene end by 8 bases; junction bases not matched to a gene: 5. The CDR3 is 15 residues long. CDR3 residues: CASSLVAGGMYEQFF. DNA for the CDR3: TGCGCCAGCAGCTTGGTAGCGGGAGGAATGTATGAGCAGTTCTTC.

This clone was observed a single time. The chain combines TRBV2 with TRBJ2-3; D may be TRBD2 (6 bases). Germline V gene sequence: CDR1 SNHLY, CDR2 FYNNEI. Trimming took off 5 bases at V and 0 bases at J, with 9 bases between the two ends. The CDR3 length is 14 residues. The CDR3 bases are TGTGCCAGCAGTCCTAGCGCTAGCACAGATACGCAGTATTTT. Its protein product is CASSPSASTDTQYF.

This chain connects TRBV18 to TRBJ2-7, with D maybe TRBD2 (5 bases). V lost 1 base, J lost 5 bases, and 15 bases lay in between. Germline V gives CDR1 KGHSH, CDR2 LQKENI. The CDR3 runs to 15 residues. As DNA, the CDR3 is TGTGCCAGCTCACCACGGGTCTCAGGTAGCGACGAGCAGTACTTC. This encodes CASSPRVSGSDEQYF.

V gene TRBV6-9 combines with J gene TRBJ1-5; a weak D match, TRBD1 (6 bases). The CDR3 loop spans 16 amino acids. The V gene lost 4 bases and the J gene lost 6 bases, with 19 bases spanning the gap. Germline loops: CDR1 MNHGY, CDR2 SVAAGI. In DNA, the CDR3 is TGTGCCAGCAGTTTTTCCAATAGGGGGTATGGTCAGCCCCAGCATTTT. Protein product: CASSFSNRGYGQPQHF.

The chain combines TRBV6-5 with TRBJ2-4; D call uncertain. The V gene lost 6 bases and the J gene lost 0 bases, with 9 bases spanning the gap. Germline V lookup: CDR1 MNHEY, CDR2 SVGAGI. The CDR3 is made up of 14 amino acids. This CDR3 is CASSPTVAKNIQYF. The CDR3 DNA is TGTGCCAGCAGCCCCACAGTAGCCAAAAACATTCAGTACTTC.

This sequence joins TRBV5-1 and TRBJ2-5; 7 bases match TRBD2. This CDR3 spans 13 amino acids. Germline-derived CDR1 and CDR2 are SGHRS and YFSETQ. Trimming at V came to 2 bases and at J to 3 bases, leaving 1 base not matched to a gene. This CDR3 is CASSFRGEETQYF. In DNA, the CDR3 is TGCGCCAGCAGCTTTCGGGGGGAAGAGACCCAGTACTTC.

This clone was observed a few times. The chain joins TRBV19 to TRBJ2-1; a weak D match, TRBD2 (6 bases). V lost 0 bases and J lost 15, with 15 bases in between. Germline-derived CDR1 and CDR2 are LNHDA and SQIVND (reference sequence). This CDR3 contains 13 residues. The CDR3, as DNA: TGTGCCAGTAGTATAGAAGGGACTTATAGAAGGTTCTTC. Translated, it gives CASSIEGTYRRFF.

The gene calls are TRBV5-5 and TRBJ2-2, with TRBD1 identical over 8 bases. J lost 7 bases, V lost 4 bases, and 9 bases had no gene match. The germline CDR1 and CDR2 sequences are SGHKS and YYEKEE (reference sequence). This CDR3 has 15 amino acids. The CDR3 loop reads CASSLRQGKIGELFF. CDR3 DNA sequence: TGTGCCAGCAGCCTAAGACAGGGGAAGATCGGGGAGCTGTTTTTT.

This sequence joins TRBV28 and TRBJ2-1, with D possibly matching TRBD1 (6 bases). The CDR3 totals 14 residues. Between the trimmed V and J ends, which lost 5 bases and 2 bases, there was a span of 10 bases. Per germline, CDR1 MDHEN and CDR2 SYDVKM. The CDR3 region has the DNA TGTGCCAGCAGTATCGGGACACCCTACAATGAGCAGTTCTTC. This gives the protein CASSIGTPYNEQFF.

The chain couples TRBV6-5 to TRBJ1-3, with 11 positions matching TRBD1. This CDR3 has 14 residues. Germline-derived CDR1 and CDR2 are MNHEY and SVGAGI. With 6 bases clipped from V and 4 bases from J, the junction kept 2 bases outside the gene matches. This chain's CDR3 is CASRRDRGGNTIYF. The CDR3 DNA is TGTGCCAGCAGAAGGGACAGGGGGGGAAACACCATATATTTT.

The chain joins TRBV15 to TRBJ2-4; 14 bases are shared with TRBD2. CDR3 length equals 20 residues. V lost 4 bases, J lost 1 base, and 12 bases stayed unmatched. Germline V lookup: CDR1 LNHNV, CDR2 YYDKDF (reference sequence). CDR3 in amino acids: CATSTSGLAGEEVAKNIQYF. CDR3 in DNA: TGTGCCACCAGCACCTCGGGACTAGCGGGAGAGGAGGTCGCCAAAAACATTCAGTACTTC.

This chain links TRBV7-2 with TRBJ2-3, with D possibly being TRBD2 (6 bases). V was shortened by 1 base and J by 0 bases, with 11 bases between the two germline ends. The germline CDR1 and CDR2 sequences are SGHTA and FQGNSA. The CDR3 covers 16 residues. CDR3 nucleotides: TGTGCCAGCAGCTTAGGGTGGGGGAGGAGCACAGATACGCAGTATTTT. It yields the protein CASSLGWGRSTDTQYF.

This chain connects TRBV5-1 to TRBJ2-7; maybe TRBD1 (6 bases). This CDR3 is 14 amino acids long. Trimming removed 4 bases at V and 1 base at J, with 12 bases between. Germline lookup yields CDR1 SGHRS and CDR2 YFSETQ. The CDR3 region is CASSKGHESYEQYF. The CDR3, as DNA: TGCGCCAGCAGCAAGGGACACGAGTCCTACGAGCAGTACTTC.

This clone was observed a few times. This sequence joins TRBV6-5 and TRBJ1-2; TRBD1 might be the D (5 bases). Germline assignment: CDR1 MNHEY and CDR2 SVGAGI. The CDR3 is made up of 13 amino acids. Trimming took 6 bases from V and 0 from J, leaving 8 bases between them. The CDR3 region has the DNA TGTGCCAGCAGGGACACCGCTAACTATGGCTACACCTTC. Protein sequence: CASRDTANYGYTF.